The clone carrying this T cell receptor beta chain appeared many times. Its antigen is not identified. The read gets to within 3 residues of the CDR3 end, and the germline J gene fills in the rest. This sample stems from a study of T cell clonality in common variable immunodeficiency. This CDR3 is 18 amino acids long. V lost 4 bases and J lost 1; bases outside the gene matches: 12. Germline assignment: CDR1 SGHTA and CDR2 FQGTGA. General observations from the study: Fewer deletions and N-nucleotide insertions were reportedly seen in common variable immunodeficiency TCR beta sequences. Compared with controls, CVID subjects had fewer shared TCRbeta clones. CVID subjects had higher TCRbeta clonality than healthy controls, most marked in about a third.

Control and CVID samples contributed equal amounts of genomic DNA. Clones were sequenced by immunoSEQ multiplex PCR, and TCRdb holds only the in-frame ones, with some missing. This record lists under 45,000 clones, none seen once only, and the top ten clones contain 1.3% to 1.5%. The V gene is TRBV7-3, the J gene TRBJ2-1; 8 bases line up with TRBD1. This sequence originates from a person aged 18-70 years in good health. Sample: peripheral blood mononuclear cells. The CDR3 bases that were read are TGTGCCAGCAGCTCTTCGGGATCCGGGACAGGATCCTACAATGAG. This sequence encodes CASSSSGSGTGSYNE. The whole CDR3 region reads CASSSSGSGTGSYNEQFF.